The rows below give T cell receptor beta chains drawn from one sample of a study of control samples from healthy donors and cancer patients. Sequencing was performed with immunoSEQ multiplex PCR; in TCRdb, only in-frame clones are kept and a portion is missing. Of under 450,000 clones listed, 90% were seen once; the top ten hold 5% to 7%. Input material: PBMCs. These TCRs come from a man in his forties or fifties with head and neck cancer. Each CDR3 is given with its conserved first and last residue. A D gene is named only where the DNA matches it firmly. The size field is filled for only some rows; it gives once, few, many or a size class.

V: TRBV5-1
J: TRBJ2-7
size: NA
D: NA
DNA: TGCGCCAGCAGCTTGACAGGGAGCCACGAGCAGTACTTC
CDR3: CASSLTGSHEQYF

V: TRBV11-1
J: TRBJ2-5
size: NA
D: TRBD1
DNA: TGTGCCAGCAGCTTAGTTTACAGGGGGACACAAGAGACCCAGTACTTC
CDR3: CASSLVYRGTQETQYF

V: TRBV4-3
J: TRBJ1-4
size: NA
D: NA
DNA: TGCGCCAGCAGCCACTCAGGGCTATCAACTAATGAAAAACTGTTTTTT
CDR3: CASSHSGLSTNEKLFF

V: TRBV27
J: TRBJ2-7
size: NA
D: NA
DNA: TGTGCCAGCAGTGGGTGGGGGACAAGTACCTACGAGCAGTACTTC
CDR3: CASSGWGTSTYEQYF

V: TRBV28
J: TRBJ2-2
size: NA
D: TRBD2
DNA: TGTGCCAGCAGGGGACTAGCGGAAACCGGGGAGCTGTTTTTT
CDR3: CASRGLAETGELFF

V: TRBV4-1
J: TRBJ2-7
size: NA
D: NA
DNA: TGCGCCAGCAGCCAAACTTCACCCGAGGGACTGCACCGTAAGGACGAGCAGTACTTC
CDR3: CASSQTSPEGLHRKDEQYF

V: TRBV15
J: TRBJ1-3
size: NA
D: NA
DNA: TGTGCCACCAAGCCCGCTACAGGGAAGGCTGGAAACACCATATATTTT
CDR3: CATKPATGKAGNTIYF

V: TRBV19
J: TRBJ2-7
size: NA
D: TRBD1
DNA: TGTGCCAGTAGTCCTAGACAGGGGGGATACGAGCAGTACTTC
CDR3: CASSPRQGGYEQYF

V: TRBV4-2
J: TRBJ2-7
size: once
D: TRBD2
DNA: TGTGCCAGCAGCCAAGCCGGGACTAGCGCTTACGAGCAGTACTTC
CDR3: CASSQAGTSAYEQYF

V: TRBV7-9
J: TRBJ1-1
size: NA
D: NA
DNA: TGTGCCAGCAGCCTAACATGGACTACTACCTTGAACACTGAAGCTTTCTTT
CDR3: CASSLTWTTTLNTEAFF

V: TRBV5-1
J: TRBJ1-4
size: once
D: NA
DNA: TGCGCCAGCAGCTTGGTGGGGACCGCGTCGGAAAAACTGTTTTTT
CDR3: CASSLVGTASEKLFF

V: TRBV5-5
J: TRBJ1-2
size: NA
D: NA
DNA: TGTGCCAGCAGCCCGGAGATCGGGGTGGGGTATGGCTACACCTTC
CDR3: CASSPEIGVGYGYTF

V: TRBV7-2
J: TRBJ1-1
size: NA
D: NA
DNA: TGTGCCAGCAGCTTGGTACTGGGGGACACTGAAGCTTTCTTT
CDR3: CASSLVLGDTEAFF

V: TRBV29-1
J: TRBJ1-4
size: NA
D: NA
DNA: TGCAGCGTTTTGGCCTCAACTAATGAAAAACTGTTTTTT
CDR3: CSVLASTNEKLFF

V: TRBV30
J: TRBJ1-1
size: NA
D: NA
DNA: TGTGCCTGGAGTCGCGGGGGCAAGACGAACACTGAAGCTTTCTTT
CDR3: CAWSRGGKTNTEAFF

V: TRBV19
J: TRBJ1-2
size: NA
D: NA
DNA: TGTGCCAGTAGTTCGATGGGGGCTAGCTACACCTTC
CDR3: CASSSMGASYTF

V: TRBV29-1
J: TRBJ1-1
size: NA
D: NA
DNA: TGCAGCGTTGGCCAGTTGAACACTGAAGCTTTCTTT
CDR3: CSVGQLNTEAFF

V: TRBV9
J: TRBJ2-3
size: once
D: TRBD1
DNA: TGTGCCAGCAGCCACGACTTGACAGGGGCCACAGATACGCAGTATTTT
CDR3: CASSHDLTGATDTQYF

V: TRBV7-9
J: TRBJ1-1
size: NA
D: NA
DNA: TGTGCCAGCAGCCTCAGGGAGGCGAACACTGAAGCTTTCTTT
CDR3: CASSLREANTEAFF

V: TRBV18
J: TRBJ1-2
size: NA
D: NA
DNA: TGTGCCAGCTCATACGGTATCGGCTATGGCTACACCTTC
CDR3: CASSYGIGYGYTF

V: TRBV5-4
J: TRBJ1-6
size: NA
D: NA
DNA: TGTGCCAGCAGCTCCGGACAGAGCTCCTATAATTCACCCCTCCACTTT
CDR3: CASSSGQSSYNSPLHF

V: TRBV19
J: TRBJ2-3
size: NA
D: NA
DNA: TGTGCCAGTAGTATAGTTGGGGCAGATACGCAGTATTTT
CDR3: CASSIVGADTQYF

V: TRBV19
J: TRBJ2-7
size: NA
D: TRBD1
DNA: TGTGCCAGTAGTACCCCGGGACAGGGGGAGCAGTACTTC
CDR3: CASSTPGQGEQYF

V: TRBV4-1
J: TRBJ1-1
size: few
D: NA
DNA: TGCGCCAGCAGCCCCCGGGCTAGCACTGAAGCTTTCTTT
CDR3: CASSPRASTEAFF

V: TRBV27
J: TRBJ1-1
size: NA
D: NA
DNA: TGTGCCAGCAGCTCTTTGAGAGGGGGGGACACTGAAGCTTTCTTT
CDR3: CASSSLRGGDTEAFF

V: TRBV7-3
J: TRBJ2-5
size: NA
D: TRBD2
DNA: TGTGCCAGCAGCTTACGCGGGGGTGAGACCCAGTACTTC
CDR3: CASSLRGGETQYF

V: TRBV28
J: TRBJ1-2
size: NA
D: NA
DNA: TGTGCCAGCAGTTTAAGCATTAACTATGGCTACACCTTC
CDR3: CASSLSINYGYTF

V: TRBV19
J: TRBJ2-1
size: NA
D: NA
DNA: TGTGCCAGTAAACACGGGACGGCCTACAATGAGCAGTTCTTC
CDR3: CASKHGTAYNEQFF

V: TRBV2
J: TRBJ1-1
size: NA
D: NA
DNA: TGTGCCAGCAGTGAATATTGGGAAGTGAACACTGAAGCTTTCTTT
CDR3: CASSEYWEVNTEAFF

V: TRBV7-2
J: TRBJ2-3
size: NA
D: NA
DNA: TGTGCCAGCAGCTTAGGATCCCCTGGGGGCGTAGATACGCAGTATTTT
CDR3: CASSLGSPGGVDTQYF

V: TRBV11-2
J: TRBJ1-1
size: NA
D: NA
DNA: TGTGCCAGCAGCTTAGATTACGCGGGACGTGGCAGGAACACTGAAGCTTTCTTT
CDR3: CASSLDYAGRGRNTEAFF

V: TRBV2
J: TRBJ1-1
size: NA
D: NA
DNA: TGTGCCAGCAACGGCCTTATAACAGCTGAAGCTTTCTTT
CDR3: CASNGLITAEAFF

V: TRBV9
J: TRBJ2-2
size: NA
D: TRBD2
DNA: TGTGCCAGCAGCCGCGGGGGGGTCAACACCGGGGAGCTGTTTTTT
CDR3: CASSRGGVNTGELFF

V: TRBV7-9
J: TRBJ2-7
size: NA
D: TRBD2
DNA: TGTGCCAGCAGCATCGTCGGGACTAGCAAATACGAGCAGTACTTC
CDR3: CASSIVGTSKYEQYF

V: TRBV7-2
J: TRBJ1-5
size: NA
D: NA
DNA: TGTGCCAGCAGCCCCGGACAGACACATCAGCCCCAGCATTTT
CDR3: CASSPGQTHQPQHF

V: TRBV2
J: TRBJ2-1
size: NA
D: TRBD2
DNA: TGTGCCAGCAGTTTAGCGGGCTCCCCCTCCTACAATGAGCAGTTCTTC
CDR3: CASSLAGSPSYNEQFF

V: TRBV30
J: TRBJ1-6
size: NA
D: TRBD1
DNA: TGTGCCTGGAGTGTAACAGGGGGAACTGTGACCCTCCACTTT
CDR3: CAWSVTGGTVTLHF

V: TRBV5-7
J: TRBJ1-2
size: NA
D: NA
DNA: TGTGCCCCCGCCCCCGACAGAAACTATGGCTACACCTTC
CDR3: CAPAPDRNYGYTF

V: TRBV12-3/TRBV12-4
J: TRBJ2-7
size: NA
D: NA
DNA: TGTGCCAGCAGTTTAAATGGGCGGTACGAGCAGTACTTC
CDR3: CASSLNGRYEQYF

V: TRBV27
J: TRBJ1-4
size: NA
D: TRBD1
DNA: TGTGCCAGCAGTTTATCGGACAGGCTCTCAACTAATGAAAAACTGTTTTTT
CDR3: CASSLSDRLSTNEKLFF

V: TRBV6-5
J: TRBJ2-7
size: NA
D: NA
DNA: TGTGCCAGCAGTTACTCTCGTACGGGAACAGGTAACGAGCAGTACTTC
CDR3: CASSYSRTGTGNEQYF

V: TRBV19
J: TRBJ2-1
size: once
D: TRBD2
DNA: TGTGCCAGTAGTATTGAGGGTAGCGGGGGCCACCCAATCTCCTACAATGAGCAGTTCTTC
CDR3: CASSIEGSGGHPISYNEQFF

V: TRBV19
J: TRBJ1-2
size: NA
D: NA
DNA: TGTGCCAGTTTCCCGGGACACGAATACACGCCGTCTTATGGCTACACCTTC
CDR3: CASFPGHEYTPSYGYTF